A selection of T cell receptor beta chains follows, all from one sample in a study of T cells in Graves' hyperthyroidism and ophthalmopathy. TCRdb processed the multiplex PCR reads anew with MiXCR; each CDR3 protein has one entry. Among under 400,000 distinct CDR3 sequences listed, around a sixth were seen once. Input material: blood. These TCRs come from a woman younger than 30 with Graves' hyperthyroidism that later progressed to Graves' ophthalmopathy. The CDR3 runs from the conserved cysteine through the conserved F or W. A D gene is named only where the DNA matches it firmly. Clone size is shown for a subset of rows, as once, few, many or a class of expanded clone.

v_call: TRBV12-3/TRBV12-4; d_call: NA; j_call: TRBJ2-7; cdr3_length: 12; clone_size: many; cdr3_aa: CASGDGRSKQYF; cdr3_nt: TGTGCCAGCGGGGACGGCCGATCCAAGCAGTACTTC
v_call: TRBV20-1; d_call: NA; j_call: TRBJ2-7; cdr3_length: 14; clone_size: many; cdr3_aa: CSARDSLSSYEQYF; cdr3_nt: TGCAGTGCTAGGGACAGCCTGAGCTCCTACGAGCAGTACTTC
v_call: TRBV28; d_call: NA; j_call: TRBJ2-5; cdr3_length: 12; clone_size: few; cdr3_aa: CASSGSQETQYF; cdr3_nt: TGTGCCAGCAGTGGTAGCCAAGAGACCCAGTACTTC
v_call: TRBV20-1; d_call: NA; j_call: TRBJ2-3; cdr3_length: 13; clone_size: NA; cdr3_aa: CSVRGMGADTQYF; cdr3_nt: TGCAGTGTTCGCGGAATGGGTGCAGATACGCAGTATTTT
v_call: TRBV6-1; d_call: TRBD2; j_call: TRBJ2-7; cdr3_length: 14; clone_size: many; cdr3_aa: CASSEYRGAYEQYF; cdr3_nt: TGTGCCAGCAGTGAATACCGGGGGGCCTACGAGCAGTACTTC
v_call: TRBV9; d_call: NA; j_call: TRBJ2-7; cdr3_length: 14; clone_size: few; cdr3_aa: CASSVEQSSYEQYF; cdr3_nt: TGTGCCAGCAGCGTAGAACAGAGCTCCTACGAGCAGTACTTC
v_call: TRBV6-1; d_call: TRBD2; j_call: TRBJ2-7; cdr3_length: 16; clone_size: few; cdr3_aa: CASRGLGGLAYYEQYF; cdr3_nt: TGTGCCAGCAGAGGGTTGGGGGGACTAGCTTATTACGAGCAGTACTTC
v_call: TRBV5-1; d_call: TRBD2; j_call: TRBJ2-1; cdr3_length: 16; clone_size: many; cdr3_aa: CASSTGTSGHHNEQFF; cdr3_nt: TGCGCCAGCAGCACAGGGACTAGCGGGCACCACAATGAGCAGTTCTTC
v_call: TRBV27; d_call: TRBD1; j_call: TRBJ2-7; cdr3_length: 13; clone_size: NA; cdr3_aa: CASRTGPGYEQYF; cdr3_nt: TGTGCCAGCAGGACAGGGCCCGGCTACGAGCAGTACTTC
v_call: TRBV6-1; d_call: NA; j_call: TRBJ2-2; cdr3_length: 14; clone_size: NA; cdr3_aa: CARYSRGAGGELFF; cdr3_nt: TGTGCCAGATATTCAAGGGGCGCGGGCGGGGAGCTGTTTTTT
v_call: TRBV30; d_call: NA; j_call: TRBJ2-2; cdr3_length: 14; clone_size: many; cdr3_aa: CAWSAQGRTGELFF; cdr3_nt: TGTGCCTGGAGTGCACAGGGTAGGACCGGGGAGCTGTTTTTT
v_call: TRBV12-3/TRBV12-4; d_call: TRBD2; j_call: TRBJ2-5; cdr3_length: 15; clone_size: NA; cdr3_aa: CASSLSGRAQETQYF; cdr3_nt: TGTGCCAGCAGTTTAAGCGGGAGGGCCCAAGAGACCCAGTACTTC
v_call: TRBV29-1; d_call: NA; j_call: TRBJ2-2; cdr3_length: 14; clone_size: many; cdr3_aa: CSVEDDPNTGELFF; cdr3_nt: TGCAGCGTTGAAGATGACCCGAACACCGGGGAGCTGTTTTTT
v_call: TRBV19; d_call: TRBD1; j_call: TRBJ2-5; cdr3_length: 15; clone_size: NA; cdr3_aa: CASSPGQRFQETQYF; cdr3_nt: TGTGCCAGTAGCCCGGGACAGCGCTTCCAAGAGACCCAGTACTTC